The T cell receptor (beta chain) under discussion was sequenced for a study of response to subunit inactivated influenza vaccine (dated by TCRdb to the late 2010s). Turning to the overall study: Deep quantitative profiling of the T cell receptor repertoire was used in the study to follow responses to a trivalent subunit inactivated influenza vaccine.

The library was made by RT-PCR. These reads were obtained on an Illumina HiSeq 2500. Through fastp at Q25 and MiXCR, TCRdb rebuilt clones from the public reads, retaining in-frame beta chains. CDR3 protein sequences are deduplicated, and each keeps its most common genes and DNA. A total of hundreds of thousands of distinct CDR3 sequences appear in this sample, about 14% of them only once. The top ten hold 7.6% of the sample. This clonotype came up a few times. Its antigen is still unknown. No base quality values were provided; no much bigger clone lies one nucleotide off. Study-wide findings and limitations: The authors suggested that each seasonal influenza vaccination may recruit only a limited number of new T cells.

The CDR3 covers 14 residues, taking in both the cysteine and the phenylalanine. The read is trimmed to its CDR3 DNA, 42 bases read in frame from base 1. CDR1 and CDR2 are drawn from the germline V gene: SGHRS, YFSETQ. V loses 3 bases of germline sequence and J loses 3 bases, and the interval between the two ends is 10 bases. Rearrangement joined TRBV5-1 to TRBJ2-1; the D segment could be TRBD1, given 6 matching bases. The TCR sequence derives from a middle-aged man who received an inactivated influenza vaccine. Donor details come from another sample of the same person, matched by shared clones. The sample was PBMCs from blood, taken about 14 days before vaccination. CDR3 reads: CASSSKQGYNEQFF. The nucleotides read TGCGCCAGCAGCTCGAAACAGGGCTACAATGAGCAGTTCTTC.